The 4 T cell receptor beta chains given below trace back to one sample, sequenced in a study of blood T cell repertoires in COVID-19. Sequenced by immunoSEQ multiplex PCR; TCRdb stores in-frame clones only, minus some. The table includes about 170,000 clones, around four fifths detected once. The source material was PBMCs or T cells enriched from blood (not recorded which). All receptors derive from a woman between 45 and 60 years old who had recovered from COVID-19.

Many counts were recorded for this clone. For the CDR3, the DNA is TGTGCCAGCAGTTACGTCCAGGGCCAGCCCCAGCATTTT. This translates into CASSYVQGQPQHF. This rearrangement joins TRBV6-5 to TRBJ1-5; TRBD1 might be the D (5 bases). Germline assignment: CDR1 MNHEY and CDR2 SVGAGI. CDR3 length equals 13 residues. Between the trimmed V and J ends, which lost 2 bases and 7 bases, there was a span of 9 bases.

J is TRBJ1-2 and V is TRBV29-1, with a weak D call TRBD1 (5 bases). The CDR3 is made up of 13 amino acids. Trimming cost V 7 bases and J 2 bases, with 14 bases left between them. From germline, CDR1 is SQVTM and CDR2 ANQGSEA. The chain's CDR3 is CSARARANYGYTF. DNA of the CDR3: TGCAGCGCTCGGGCCAGGGCAAACTATGGCTACACCTTC.

The chain recombines TRBV2 with TRBJ2-7; D is perhaps TRBD1 (6 bases). CDR1 is SNHLY and CDR2 is FYNNEI in the germline V gene. The CDR3 contains 13 residues. Trimming took 4 bases from V and 4 from J, leaving 11 bases between them. In nucleotides, the CDR3 is TGTGCCAGCAGTGGACAGGCAGCGTACGAGCAGTACGTC. Translated, it gives CASSGQAAYEQYV.

The chain employs TRBV4-1 and TRBJ1-2; 7 positions agree with TRBD1. With 1 base clipped from V and 6 bases from J, the junction kept 11 bases outside the gene matches. This CDR3 region has 16 residues. CDR1 is MGHRA, CDR2 YSYEKL, per germline. CDR3 amino acids: CASSQVGKGAKNGYTF. CDR3 sequence (DNA): TGCGCCAGCAGCCAAGTCGGCAAGGGGGCGAAGAATGGCTACACCTTC.